Detailed here is one T cell receptor beta chain. Its antigen is unidentified. Germline V gene lookup returns CDR1 SGHTA and CDR2 FQGNSA. The CDR3 covers 14 residues. Trimming removed 5 bases from V and 5 bases from J, with 14 bases in between. The library came from three nested PCR rounds adapted from ARM-PCR protocols. TCRdb itself ran the multiplex PCR reads through MiXCR, one entry per CDR3 protein. The data hold about 85,000 distinct CDR3 sequences, with roughly three fifths observed a single time. RNA was extracted from bulk tissue without any cell sorting. The data stem from a study of tumor and adjacent non-tumor tissue in lung cancer. Study context: There were 11 to 12 adenocarcinoma, a couple of squamous cell carcinoma and 1 small cell lung cancer cases. Patients were aged about 30 to 80, 9 to 10 men and about five women, stage I to III.

Study-wide findings and caveats: In normal lung, the top 100 clones were significantly more dominant than in tumor.

Input material: lung tumor tissue. The genes are TRBV7-2 and TRBJ2-3; D might be TRBD1 (5 bases). The origin of this receptor is a man aged 65 to 79 with non-small cell lung cancer. This chain's CDR3 is CASSIDDRQDTQYF. As DNA, the CDR3 is TGTGCCAGCAGCATAGATGACAGACAAGATACGCAGTATTTT.